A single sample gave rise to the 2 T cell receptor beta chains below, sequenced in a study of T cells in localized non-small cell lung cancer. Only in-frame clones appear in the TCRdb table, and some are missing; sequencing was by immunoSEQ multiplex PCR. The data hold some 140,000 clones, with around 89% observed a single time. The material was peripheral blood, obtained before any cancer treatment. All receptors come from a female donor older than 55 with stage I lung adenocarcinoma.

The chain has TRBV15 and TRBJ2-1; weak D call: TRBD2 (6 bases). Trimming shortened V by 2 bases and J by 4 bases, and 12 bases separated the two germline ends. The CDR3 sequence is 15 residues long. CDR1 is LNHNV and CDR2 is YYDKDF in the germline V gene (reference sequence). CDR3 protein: CATSRSGGKYNEQFF. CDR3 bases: TGTGCCACCAGCAGATCTGGCGGGAAGTACAATGAGCAGTTCTTC.

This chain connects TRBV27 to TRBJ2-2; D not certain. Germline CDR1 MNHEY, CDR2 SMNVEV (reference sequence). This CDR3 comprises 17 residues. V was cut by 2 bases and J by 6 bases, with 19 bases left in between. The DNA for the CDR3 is TGTGCCAGCAGTTTAGTTGACGGCCCCCTTCACGCCGGGGAGCTGTTTTTT. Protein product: CASSLVDGPLHAGELFF.